This TCR beta chain was observed in a study of cytomegalovirus exposure and HLA in healthy donors. Notes on the study in general: It emerged from a later analysis that several of the most significant clusters appeared to be linked to common viral pathogens. TCR beta chains numbering about 160 were designated cytomegalovirus-associated. V- and J-gene trimming of TCR beta was linked (in a later analysis) to a missense DCLRE1C variant.

With regard to this clone: What it binds is unknown.

The PCR was carried out with 60 Vbeta primers and 13 Jbeta primers. The table came from immunoSEQ multiplex PCR; TCRdb's copy has only in-frame clones and leaves some out. The table includes roughly 89,000 clones, roughly 80% detected once. The receptor comes from a man aged 25-45 years in good health and CMV-seropositive. Sequencing was carried out using PBMCs.

The CDR3 region is CASSITNTGELFF. CDR3 DNA sequence: TGTGCCAGTAGTATCACGAACACCGGGGAGCTGTTTTTT. The genes are TRBV19 and TRBJ2-2, with D unclear. The germline V and J ends were trimmed by 3 bases and 0 bases, with 2 bases remaining between them. Germline V gene data show CDR1 as LNHDA and CDR2 as SQIVND (reference sequence). The CDR3 has 13 residues.